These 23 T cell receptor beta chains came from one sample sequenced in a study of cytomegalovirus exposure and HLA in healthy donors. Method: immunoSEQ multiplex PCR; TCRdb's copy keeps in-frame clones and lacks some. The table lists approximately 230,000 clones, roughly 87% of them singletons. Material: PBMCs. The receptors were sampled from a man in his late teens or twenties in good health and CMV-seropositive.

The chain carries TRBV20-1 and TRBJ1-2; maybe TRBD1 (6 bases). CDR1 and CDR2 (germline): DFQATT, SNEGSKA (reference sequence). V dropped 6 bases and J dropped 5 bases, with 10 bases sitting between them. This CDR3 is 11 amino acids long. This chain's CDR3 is CSARQEYGYTF. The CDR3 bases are TGCAGTGCGAGACAGGAGTATGGCTACACCTTC.

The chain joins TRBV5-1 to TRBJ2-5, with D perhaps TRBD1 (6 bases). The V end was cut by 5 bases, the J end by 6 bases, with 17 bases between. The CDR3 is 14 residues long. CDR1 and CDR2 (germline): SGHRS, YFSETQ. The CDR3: CASRGHPSEQTQYF. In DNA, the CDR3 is TGCGCCAGCAGGGGACACCCTTCTGAGCAGACCCAGTACTTC.

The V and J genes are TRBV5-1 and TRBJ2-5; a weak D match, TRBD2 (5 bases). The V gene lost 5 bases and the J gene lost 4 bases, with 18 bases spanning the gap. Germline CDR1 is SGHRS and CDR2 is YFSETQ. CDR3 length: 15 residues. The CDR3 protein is CASSLLGASPETQYF. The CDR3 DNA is TGCGCCAGCAGTCTGCTGGGAGCTTCGCCAGAGACCCAGTACTTC.

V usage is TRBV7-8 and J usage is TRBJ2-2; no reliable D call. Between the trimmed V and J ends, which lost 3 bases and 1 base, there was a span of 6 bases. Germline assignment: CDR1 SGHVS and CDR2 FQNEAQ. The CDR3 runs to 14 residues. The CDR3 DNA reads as TGTGCCAGCAGCTTTGGTGTGAACACCGGGGAGCTGTTTTTT. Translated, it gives CASSFGVNTGELFF.

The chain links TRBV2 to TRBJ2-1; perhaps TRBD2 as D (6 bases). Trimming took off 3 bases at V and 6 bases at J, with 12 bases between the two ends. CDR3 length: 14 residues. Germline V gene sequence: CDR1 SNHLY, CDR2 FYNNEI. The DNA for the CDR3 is TGTGCCAGCAGTGATCTAGCGACCTCCAATGAGCAGTTCTTC. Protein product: CASSDLATSNEQFF.

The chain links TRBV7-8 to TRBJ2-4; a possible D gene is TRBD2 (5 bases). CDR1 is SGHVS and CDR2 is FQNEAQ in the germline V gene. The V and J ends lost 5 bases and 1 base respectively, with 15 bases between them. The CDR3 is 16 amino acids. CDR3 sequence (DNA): TGTGCCAGCAGCGCCTTGGACTCCTACGCCAAAAACATTCAGTACTTC. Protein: CASSALDSYAKNIQYF.

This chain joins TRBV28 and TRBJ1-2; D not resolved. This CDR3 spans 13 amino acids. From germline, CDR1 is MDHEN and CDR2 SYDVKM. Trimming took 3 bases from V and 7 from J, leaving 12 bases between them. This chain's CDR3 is CASSLDRWRGYTF. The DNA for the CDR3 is TGTGCCAGCAGTTTGGACCGGTGGCGTGGCTACACCTTC.

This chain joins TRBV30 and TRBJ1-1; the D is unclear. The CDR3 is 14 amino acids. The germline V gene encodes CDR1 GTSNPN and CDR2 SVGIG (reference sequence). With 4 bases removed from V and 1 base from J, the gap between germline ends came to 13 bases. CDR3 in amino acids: CAWTPGYRNTEAFF. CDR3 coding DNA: TGTGCCTGGACGCCCGGGTATCGGAACACTGAAGCTTTCTTT.

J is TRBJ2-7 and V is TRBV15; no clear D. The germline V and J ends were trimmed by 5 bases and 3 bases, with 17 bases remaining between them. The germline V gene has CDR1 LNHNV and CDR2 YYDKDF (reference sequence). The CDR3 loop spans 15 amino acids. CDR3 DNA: TGTGCCACCAGCCCTCTCCGAGACGGAGTCTACGAGCAGTACTTC. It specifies CATSPLRDGVYEQYF.

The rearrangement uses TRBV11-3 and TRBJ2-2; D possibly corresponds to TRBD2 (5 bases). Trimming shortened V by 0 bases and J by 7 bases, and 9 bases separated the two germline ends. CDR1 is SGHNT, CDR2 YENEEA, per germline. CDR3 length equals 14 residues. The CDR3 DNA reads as TGTGCCAGCAGCTTAGATTTCCGGGACGGGGAGCTGTTTTTT. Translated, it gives CASSLDFRDGELFF.

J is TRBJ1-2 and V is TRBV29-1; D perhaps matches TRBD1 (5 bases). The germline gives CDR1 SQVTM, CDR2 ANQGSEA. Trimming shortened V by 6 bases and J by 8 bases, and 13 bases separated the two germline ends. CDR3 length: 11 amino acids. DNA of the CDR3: TGCAGCGTACATGGGGCAAGAGGCTACACCTTC. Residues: CSVHGARGYTF.

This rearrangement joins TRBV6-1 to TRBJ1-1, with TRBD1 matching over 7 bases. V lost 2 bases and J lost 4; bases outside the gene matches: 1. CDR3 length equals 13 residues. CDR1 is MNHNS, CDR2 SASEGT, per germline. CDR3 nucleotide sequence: TGTGCCAGCAGTGAACAGGGGGGCACTGAAGCTTTCTTT. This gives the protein CASSEQGGTEAFF.

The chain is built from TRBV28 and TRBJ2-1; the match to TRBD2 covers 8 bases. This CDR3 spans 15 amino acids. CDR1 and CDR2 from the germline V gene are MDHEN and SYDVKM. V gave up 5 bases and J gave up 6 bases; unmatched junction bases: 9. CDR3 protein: CASSPGTRSINEQFF. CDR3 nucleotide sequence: TGTGCCAGCAGTCCCGGGACTAGATCCATCAATGAGCAGTTCTTC.

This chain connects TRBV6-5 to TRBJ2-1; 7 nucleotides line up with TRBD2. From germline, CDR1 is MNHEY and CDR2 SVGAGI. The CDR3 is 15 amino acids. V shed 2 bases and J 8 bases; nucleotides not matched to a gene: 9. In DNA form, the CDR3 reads TGTGCCAGCAGTTACGGAACGGGAGCGGGGCATGAGCAGTTCTTC. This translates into CASSYGTGAGHEQFF.

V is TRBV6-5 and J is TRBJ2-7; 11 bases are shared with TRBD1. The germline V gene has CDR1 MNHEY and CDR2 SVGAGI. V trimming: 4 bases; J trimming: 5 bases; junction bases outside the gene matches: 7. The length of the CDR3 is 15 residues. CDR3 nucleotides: TGTGCCAGCAGTTCCCCAGGACAGGGGGCCCACGAGCAGTACTTC. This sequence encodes CASSSPGQGAHEQYF.

CDR3: CASRGTSGRAVYEQYF. Written as DNA, the CDR3 is TGTGCCAGCAGGGGGACTAGCGGGAGGGCCGTCTACGAGCAGTACTTC. This chain connects TRBV6-6 to TRBJ2-7; 16 nucleotides align to TRBD2. The germline V gene encodes CDR1 MNHNY and CDR2 SVGAGI (reference sequence). The CDR3 loop spans 16 amino acids. V gave up 6 bases and J gave up 3 bases; unmatched junction bases: 5.

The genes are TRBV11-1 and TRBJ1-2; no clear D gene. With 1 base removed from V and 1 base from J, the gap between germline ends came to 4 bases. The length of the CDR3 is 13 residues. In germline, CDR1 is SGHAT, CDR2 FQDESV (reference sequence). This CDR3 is CASSLGYNYGYTF. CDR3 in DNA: TGTGCCAGCAGCTTAGGATATAACTATGGCTACACCTTC.

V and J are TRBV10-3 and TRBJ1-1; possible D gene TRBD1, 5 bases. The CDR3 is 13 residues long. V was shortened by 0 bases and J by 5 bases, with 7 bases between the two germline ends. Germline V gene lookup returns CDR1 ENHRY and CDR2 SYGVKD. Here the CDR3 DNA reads TGTGCCATCAGTGAGTCTGGGGGGACTGAAGCTTTCTTT. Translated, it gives CAISESGGTEAFF.

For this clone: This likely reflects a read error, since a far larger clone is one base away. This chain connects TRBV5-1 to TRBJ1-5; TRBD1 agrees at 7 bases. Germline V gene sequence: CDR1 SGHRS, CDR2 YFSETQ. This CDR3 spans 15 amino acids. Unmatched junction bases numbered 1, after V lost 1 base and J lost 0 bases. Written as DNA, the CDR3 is TGCGCCAGCAGCTTGACAGGGGATAGCAATCAGCCCCAGCATTTT. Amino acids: CASSLTGDSNQPQHF.

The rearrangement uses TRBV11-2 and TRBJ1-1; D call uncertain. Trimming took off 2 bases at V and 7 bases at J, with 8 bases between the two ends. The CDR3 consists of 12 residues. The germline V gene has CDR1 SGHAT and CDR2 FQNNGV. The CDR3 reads CASSLPGGEAFF. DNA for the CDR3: TGTGCCAGCAGCTTACCAGGAGGTGAAGCTTTCTTT.

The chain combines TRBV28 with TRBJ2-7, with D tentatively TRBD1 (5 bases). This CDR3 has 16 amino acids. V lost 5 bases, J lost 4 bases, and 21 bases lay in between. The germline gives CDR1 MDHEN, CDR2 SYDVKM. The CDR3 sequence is CASSPPTGGARYEQYF. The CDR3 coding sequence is TGTGCCAGCAGTCCGCCTACAGGTGGAGCTCGGTACGAGCAGTACTTC.

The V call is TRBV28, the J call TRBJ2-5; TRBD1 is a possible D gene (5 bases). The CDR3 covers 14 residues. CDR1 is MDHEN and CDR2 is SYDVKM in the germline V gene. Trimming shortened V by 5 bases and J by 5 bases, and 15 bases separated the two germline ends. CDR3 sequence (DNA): TGTGCCAGCAGTATGCCAGGGTCTTGGGAGACCCAGTACTTC. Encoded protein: CASSMPGSWETQYF.

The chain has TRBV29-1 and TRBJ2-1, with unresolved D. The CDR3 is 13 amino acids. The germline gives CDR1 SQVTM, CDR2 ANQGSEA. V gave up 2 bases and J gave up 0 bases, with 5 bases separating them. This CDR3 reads CSVERSSYNEQFF. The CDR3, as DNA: TGCAGCGTTGAACGGAGCTCCTACAATGAGCAGTTCTTC.